This T cell receptor (beta chain) originates from a study of OX40 agonist ivuxolimab in advanced cancers. CDR3 size: 13 residues. CDR1 and CDR2 from the germline V gene are MDHEN and SYDVKM. The germline V and J ends were trimmed by 8 bases and 3 bases, with 11 bases remaining between them. This table comes from immunoSEQ multiplex PCR, and its TCRdb copy is limited to in-frame clones, with some not included. The repertoire holds approximately 100,000 clones, with about nine tenths as singletons. The gene calls are TRBV28 and TRBJ1-5, with D possibly TRBD1 on 5 matching bases. The sequencing here drew on CD4+ or CD8+ T cells sorted from blood, taken in a trial of the OX40 agonist ivuxolimab. The receptor was isolated from an adult with an advanced solid tumor such as melanoma, head and neck, liver or kidney cancer. The CDR3 sequence: CASADSHNQPQHF. The DNA of the CDR3 is TGTGCCAGCGCTGACAGCCACAATCAGCCCCAGCATTTT.